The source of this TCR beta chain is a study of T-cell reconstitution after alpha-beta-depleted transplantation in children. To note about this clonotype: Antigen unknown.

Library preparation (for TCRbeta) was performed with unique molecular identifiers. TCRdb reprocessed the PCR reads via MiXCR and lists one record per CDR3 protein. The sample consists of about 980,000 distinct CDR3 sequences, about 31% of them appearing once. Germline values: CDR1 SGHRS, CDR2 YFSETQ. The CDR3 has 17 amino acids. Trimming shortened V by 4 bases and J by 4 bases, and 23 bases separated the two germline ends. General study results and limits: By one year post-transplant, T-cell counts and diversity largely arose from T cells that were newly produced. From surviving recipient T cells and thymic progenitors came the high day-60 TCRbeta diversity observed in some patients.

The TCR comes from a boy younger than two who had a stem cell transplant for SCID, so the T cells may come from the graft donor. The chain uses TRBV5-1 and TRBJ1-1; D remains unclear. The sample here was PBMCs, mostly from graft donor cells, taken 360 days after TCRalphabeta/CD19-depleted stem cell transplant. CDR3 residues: CASSALMGITSGTEAFF. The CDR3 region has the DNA TGCGCCAGCAGCGCATTAATGGGCATTACTTCGGGCACTGAAGCTTTCTTT.